The rows below give T cell receptor beta chains drawn from one sample of a study of blood T cell repertoires in COVID-19. Assay used: immunoSEQ multiplex PCR; TCRdb lists only in-frame clones, some missing. This repertoire shows approximately 230,000 clones, 86% found once; its top ten account for 2% to 2.5%. Input material: peripheral blood. The receptors stem from a man aged 25-40 years who had recovered from COVID-19. Each CDR3 is given with its conserved first and last residue. A D gene is named only where the DNA matches it firmly. Where a row states a size, it is once, few, many or the class of an expanded clone; other rows omit it.

>TRBJ2-5|NA|TRBV6-5|TRBD2
TGTGCCAGCAGTTACTCGATAGCGGGGGGTTCGGGGACCCAGTACTTC
CASSYSIAGGSGTQYF
>TRBJ2-2|NA|TRBV4-1|TRBD1
TGCGCCAGCAGCCCCCGACAGGGGAACGGGGAGCTGTTTTTT
CASSPRQGNGELFF
>TRBJ1-1|NA|TRBV19|NA
TGTGCCAGTAGTATTCAGGGGAGTGGCGCTGAAGCTTTCTTT
CASSIQGSGAEAFF
>TRBJ2-7|NA|TRBV5-4|NA
TGTGCCAGCAGCTTTCTTAACAGCCGGGAGCAGTACTTC
CASSFLNSREQYF
>TRBJ2-3|NA|TRBV19|NA
TGTGCCAGTAGTATCGCGGGGACCCTCACAGATACGCAGTATTTT
CASSIAGTLTDTQYF
>TRBJ1-6|NA|TRBV7-9|TRBD1
TGTGCCAGCAGCTTAGAAGGACAGGGGAATTCACCCCTCCACTTT
CASSLEGQGNSPLHF
>TRBJ2-5|NA|TRBV10-1|NA
TGCGCCAGCAGCGCACATTCAGAGACCCAGTACTTC
CASSAHSETQYF
>TRBJ2-3|NA|TRBV10-1|TRBD2
TGCGCCAGCAGTGAGGTGGGGAGCGGGGGCACAGATACGCAGTATTTT
CASSEVGSGGTDTQYF
>TRBJ2-1|NA|TRBV5-1|TRBD2
TGCGCCAGCAGCCTAGGGACTACTCGGCACAATGAGCAGTTCTTC
CASSLGTTRHNEQFF
>TRBJ1-4|NA|TRBV10-3|TRBD1
TGTGCCATCAGTGAATATCCTACAGGGGTGGATGAAAAACTGTTTTTT
CAISEYPTGVDEKLFF
>TRBJ1-2|NA|TRBV10-3|NA
TGTGCCATCAGTGGAGGAACCGAGAGAACCACCTTC
CAISGGTERTTF
>TRBJ2-7|NA|TRBV15|TRBD2
TGTGCCACCAGCTCCCCGAACGGGGGGGCGATCTACGAGCAGTACTTC
CATSSPNGGAIYEQYF
>TRBJ1-6|NA|TRBV5-4|TRBD1
TGTGCCAGCAGCTATCGGACAGGGGGGAATTCACCCCTCCACTTT
CASSYRTGGNSPLHF
>TRBJ2-1|NA|TRBV27|TRBD1
TGTGCCAGCAGTTTAATCGGGACAGGGATCGGTGAGCAGTTCTTC
CASSLIGTGIGEQFF
>TRBJ2-2|NA|TRBV6-5|NA
TGTGCCAGCCCAGACAGATTGAACACCGGGGAGCTGTTTTTT
CASPDRLNTGELFF
>TRBJ2-7|NA|TRBV2|NA
TGTGCCAGCAGTGATGGAGGGCTTAGCTACGAGCAGTACTTC
CASSDGGLSYEQYF
>TRBJ2-1|NA|TRBV18|NA
TGTGCCAGCTCAGATCTCTACAGGGTCAGCTCCTACAATGAGCAGTTCTTC
CASSDLYRVSSYNEQFF
>TRBJ2-3|NA|TRBV5-1|NA
TGCGCCAGCAGCTTGGAGGGGGTTGCAGATACGCAGTATTTT
CASSLEGVADTQYF
>TRBJ2-1|NA|TRBV15|TRBD2
TGTGCCACCAGCTTCCACCCGCAGAGGGGAGGGCCCCATGAGCAGTTCTTC
CATSFHPQRGGPHEQFF
>TRBJ2-3|NA|TRBV13|NA
TGTGCCAGCAGCTTAGATCGAGCAACAGATACGCAGTATTTT
CASSLDRATDTQYF
>TRBJ2-3|few|TRBV5-4|TRBD2
TGTGCCAGCAGCTCGACTAACACAAGCGGGGGGAGAGGTAGAGATACGCAGTATTTT
CASSSTNTSGGRGRDTQYF
>TRBJ1-1|once|TRBV6-5|TRBD1
TGTGCCAGCAGTTACGAGGGACAGGGAGGGACTGAAGCTTTCTTT
CASSYEGQGGTEAFF
>TRBJ2-7|NA|TRBV5-5|NA
TGTGCCAGCAGCTTGGGGTCAGGTCGGCAGTACTTC
CASSLGSGRQYF
>TRBJ1-5|many|TRBV5-1|NA
TGCGCCAGCAGCTCAGGGGCTAGCAATCAGCCCCAGCATTTT
CASSSGASNQPQHF
>TRBJ1-2|few|TRBV7-6|NA
TGTGCCAGCAGCTTTGAGGCTAGCCGTGGCTACACCTTC
CASSFEASRGYTF
>TRBJ1-1|NA|TRBV7-8|NA
TGTGCCAGCAGCGATAACTTGGACAGGAACACTGAAGCTTTCTTT
CASSDNLDRNTEAFF
>TRBJ1-2|NA|TRBV6-6|NA
TGTGCCAGCTGCCCGACGCAGGACTATGGCTACACCTTC
CASCPTQDYGYTF
>TRBJ1-1|NA|TRBV9|NA
TGTGCCAGCAGCGTCCATCTGGAGGACACTGAAGCTTTCTTT
CASSVHLEDTEAFF
>TRBJ2-5|NA|TRBV13|TRBD1
TGTGCCAGCAGCTTACGGACAGGACAAGAGACCCAGTACTTC
CASSLRTGQETQYF
>TRBJ2-1|few|TRBV6-5|TRBD1
TGTGCCAGCAGCAGACAGGGGCAGTTCTTC
CASSRQGQFF
>TRBJ1-1|NA|TRBV7-6|NA
TGTGCCAGCAGCTTATCTACCGGGGGCACTGAAGCTTTCTTT
CASSLSTGGTEAFF
>TRBJ1-1|NA|TRBV7-9|TRBD1
TGTGCCAGCAGCTCCCGACAGGGAATGAACACTGAAGCTTTCTTT
CASSSRQGMNTEAFF
>TRBJ1-4|NA|TRBV6-5|TRBD1
TGTGCCAGCAGAACTCTACAGGGGCGCAGAGAAAAACTGTTTTTT
CASRTLQGRREKLFF
>TRBJ1-2|NA|TRBV4-3|NA
TGCGCCAGCAGCCAAGAATGGAGCGGATACTATGGCTACACCTTC
CASSQEWSGYYGYTF
>TRBJ2-3|NA|TRBV27|TRBD2
TGTGCCAGCAGTCCCCGACCCGGACTAGCCAAAGGAACAGATACGCAGTATTTT
CASSPRPGLAKGTDTQYF
>TRBJ2-6|NA|TRBV4-1|NA
TGCGCCAGCAGCGCCCGGGAGGGGGCCAACGTCCTGACTTTC
CASSAREGANVLTF